One sample yielded the 19 T cell receptor beta chains listed below, sequenced in a study of beta chain features in type 1 diabetes. The sequenced template was cDNA made from the entire isolated RNA. Data came from immunoSEQ multiplex PCR; TCRdb stores just in-frame clones and leaves some out. Of about 120,000 clones in the sample, about 17% were seen once. For these TCRs, the target antigens are not known. Study results and caveats: TCRB CDR3s from Type 1 diabetes patients were moderately but significantly shorter in all four CD4+ subsets.

Material for sequencing was central memory CD4+ T cells from blood. The receptors come from a young man with type 1 diabetes.

This clone showed up just a few times. The chain combines TRBV2 with TRBJ2-5, with TRBD1 identical over 7 bases. The last part of the DNA fits TRBJ2-7 better; the J call may be wrong. The CDR3 length is 14 residues. Germline CDR1 is SNHLY and CDR2 is FYNNEI. The CDR3: CASSAGTAPYEQYF. The CDR3 DNA follows: TGTGCCAGCAGTGCCGGGACAGCGCCGTACGAGCAGTACTTC.

This clone was observed a handful of times. The CDR3 bases are TGTGCCAGCAGCTTACTAGGGATCGCTGGAAACACCATATATTTT. This sequence encodes CASSLLGIAGNTIYF. The J gene is TRBJ1-3, the V gene TRBV7-9; D unresolved. Trimming removed 2 bases at V and 2 bases at J, with 10 bases between. Germline lookup yields CDR1 SEHNR and CDR2 FQNEAQ (reference sequence). The CDR3 length is 15 residues.

Details on this clone: This CDR3 is also generated by other DNA sequences in the sample. The chain combines TRBV29-1 with TRBJ1-2, with D perhaps matching TRBD1 (5 bases). The germline gives CDR1 SQVTM, CDR2 ANQGSEA. The CDR3 runs 12 residues. The V end was cut by 3 bases, the J end by 4 bases, with 9 bases between. The CDR3: CSVEQGGYGYTF. CDR3 sequence (DNA): TGCAGCGTTGAGCAGGGTGGCTATGGCTACACCTTC.

This clone has only one observation. The chain employs TRBV9 and TRBJ1-2; unclear D gene. Germline loops: CDR1 SGDLS, CDR2 YYNGEE. Trimming took 0 bases from V and 8 from J, leaving 8 bases between them. The CDR3 spans 12 residues. For the CDR3, the DNA is TGTGCCAGCAGCGTAGGGTGGACGGGCTACACCTTC. It codes for CASSVGWTGYTF.

The sample holds a few counts of this clone. This chain connects TRBV7-2 to TRBJ1-6; unclear D gene. This CDR3 spans 15 amino acids. Germline-derived CDR1 and CDR2 are SGHTA and FQGNSA. The V gene lost 3 bases and the J gene lost 2 bases, with 8 bases spanning the gap. CDR3 DNA sequence: TGTGCCAGCAGCTTCTGGGAACCCTATAATTCACCCCTCCACTTT. Encoded protein: CASSFWEPYNSPLHF. The whole variable domain, filled in from reference TRBV7-2 and TRBJ1-6, reads GAGVSQSPSNKVTEKGKDVELRCDPISGHTALYWYRQSLGQGLEFLIYFQGNSAPDKSGLPSDRFSAERTGGSVSTLTIQRTQQEDSAVYLCASSFWEPYNSPLHFGNGTRLTVT.

In its sample, this clone was seen a few times. The chain carries TRBV4-3 and TRBJ1-2, with no clear D. Germline-derived CDR1 and CDR2 are LGHNA and YSLEER. The ends were cut back, 0 bases at V and 0 bases at J, with 8 bases in the middle. The CDR3 loop spans 15 amino acids. The CDR3 DNA sequence: TGCGCCAGCAGCCAAGATATGGACCCTAACTATGGCTACACCTTC. It encodes CASSQDMDPNYGYTF.

This chain uses TRBV19 with TRBJ2-3, with D perhaps TRBD2 (6 bases). The V gene's germline CDR1 is LNHDA and CDR2 SQIVND (reference sequence). Trimming pared 6 bases from V and 2 bases from J, leaving 12 bases between. The CDR3 totals 14 residues. In nucleotides, the CDR3 is TGTGCCAGTAGCAGTAGCGGATACACAGATACGCAGTATTTT. It specifies CASSSSGYTDTQYF.

A few counts support this clone. The genes are TRBV11-2 and TRBJ2-2; TRBD1 or TRBD2 may be the D gene (6 bases each). Germline lookup yields CDR1 SGHAT and CDR2 FQNNGV. CDR3 length equals 14 residues. Trimming shortened V by 5 bases and J by 4 bases, and 11 bases separated the two germline ends. This CDR3 is CASSQGRFTGELFF. CDR3 coding DNA: TGTGCCAGCAGCCAGGGGAGGTTCACCGGGGAGCTGTTTTTT.

The V gene is TRBV6-1, the J gene TRBJ2-3; TRBD2 is a possible D gene (5 bases). This CDR3 is 11 amino acids long. The V and J ends lost 11 bases and 1 base respectively, with 7 bases between them. The germline V gene has CDR1 MNHNS and CDR2 SASEGT. CDR3 sequence (DNA): TGTGCCGCCGGGGGCACAGATACGCAGTATTTT. This codes for CAAGGTDTQYF.

This clone was observed many times. The rearrangement uses TRBV2 and TRBJ2-7; a possible D gene is TRBD2 (6 bases). The CDR3 covers 13 residues. The germline CDR1 and CDR2 sequences are SNHLY and FYNNEI. Trimming left V 3 bases short and J 2 bases short, with 8 bases between. The CDR3 DNA reads as TGTGCCAGCAGTGACAGGAGGGCCTACGAGCAGTACTTC. Translation gives CASSDRRAYEQYF.

This sequence joins TRBV11-2 and TRBJ2-7; D possibly corresponds to TRBD1 (6 bases). Germline assignment: CDR1 SGHAT and CDR2 FQNNGV. CDR3 length: 14 amino acids. V lost 4 bases and J lost 6, with 16 bases in between. This CDR3 is CASSSPLDRTEQYF. CDR3 bases: TGTGCCAGCAGCTCCCCCTTAGACAGGACCGAGCAGTACTTC.

Turning to this clone: The sample has other DNA sequences that encode this CDR3 too. The chain links TRBV5-4 to TRBJ2-7; D uncertain. Germline CDR1 SGHNT, CDR2 YYREEE (reference sequence). This CDR3 spans 13 amino acids. V dropped 0 bases and J dropped 0 bases, with 4 bases sitting between them. This chain's CDR3 is CASSLDGSYEQYF. CDR3 in DNA: TGTGCCAGCAGCTTGGACGGCTCCTACGAGCAGTACTTC. Based on the CDR3 plus reference TRBV5-4 and TRBJ2-7, the full variable domain is ETGVTQSPTHLIKTRGQQVTLRCSSQSGHNTVSWYQQALGQGPQFIFQYYREEENGRGNFPPRFSGLQFPNYSSELNVNALELDDSALYLCASSLDGSYEQYFGPGTRLTVT.

The chain combines TRBV7-2 with TRBJ1-1; D is undetermined. The CDR3 loop spans 14 amino acids. The V end was cut by 3 bases, the J end by 4 bases, with 12 bases between. CDR1 is SGHTA and CDR2 is FQGNSA in the germline V gene. The chain's CDR3 is CASSFHPDGTEAFF. For the CDR3, the DNA is TGTGCCAGCAGCTTTCACCCGGACGGCACTGAAGCTTTCTTT.

This chain joins TRBV9 and TRBJ2-7, with a tentative D call TRBD1 (6 bases). V lost 1 base to trimming and J lost 0 bases, with 8 bases between them. The CDR3 contains 14 residues. From germline, CDR1 is SGDLS and CDR2 YYNGEE. CDR3 residues: CASSVKQGSYEQYF. The CDR3 nucleotides are TGTGCCAGCAGCGTAAAACAGGGCTCCTACGAGCAGTACTTC.

The table lists this clone with many counts. The chain carries TRBV11-2 and TRBJ2-5, with TRBD2 matching over 11 bases. This CDR3 contains 14 residues. Trimming removed 5 bases from V and 1 base from J; junction bases left unmatched: 0. The V gene's germline CDR1 is SGHAT and CDR2 FQNNGV. CDR3 sequence: CASSGLAGQETQYF. The CDR3 coding sequence is TGTGCCAGCAGCGGACTAGCGGGCCAAGAGACCCAGTACTTC.

This clone is medium-sized (0.01 to 0.1%) within its sample. The J gene is TRBJ2-5, the V gene TRBV7-2; D gene uncertain. This CDR3 comprises 12 residues. Germline V gene sequence: CDR1 SGHTA, CDR2 FQGNSA. The V end lost 5 bases, the J end lost 5 bases, and 9 bases lay between the germline ends. The CDR3 DNA sequence: TGTGCCAGCAGCCCAACCGCGGAGACCCAGTACTTC. Amino acid sequence: CASSPTAETQYF.

This clone was seen more than once but under ten times. This chain joins TRBV18 and TRBJ2-2, with no clear D. The CDR3 has 16 residues. V lost 1 base to trimming and J lost 1 base, with 10 bases between them. CDR1 is KGHSH and CDR2 is LQKENI in the germline V gene. The CDR3, as DNA: TGTGCCAGCTCACCACAACCTTTGAAGAACACCGGGGAGCTGTTTTTT. Amino acids: CASSPQPLKNTGELFF.

The J gene is TRBJ2-1, the V gene TRBV18; D unclear. V dropped 4 bases and J dropped 0 bases, with 7 bases sitting between them. Germline assignment: CDR1 KGHSH and CDR2 LQKENI. This CDR3 has 14 residues. CDR3 sequence: CASSQARSYNEQFF. The CDR3 DNA reads as TGTGCCAGCTCACAAGCTCGCTCCTACAATGAGCAGTTCTTC.

A remark on this clone: The same CDR3 can be traced to other DNA sequences in this sample. This chain connects TRBV5-6 to TRBJ2-7; no firm D call. Germline V lookup: CDR1 SGHDT, CDR2 YYEEEE. The CDR3 contains 11 residues. V was pared by 2 bases and J by 4 bases, with 4 bases between. The CDR3 DNA reads TGTGCCAGCAGCTTTGATTACGAGCAGTACTTC. This gives the protein CASSFDYEQYF.